These 16 T cell receptor beta chains were sequenced from one sample in a study of blood T cell repertoires in COVID-19. Measured with immunoSEQ multiplex PCR; TCRdb has only the in-frame clones, and not every one. The repertoire holds tens of thousands of clones, with about 86% as singletons. The sequenced material came from peripheral blood. All receptors come from a woman aged 55-70 years with acute or convalescent COVID-19.

The J gene is TRBJ1-2, the V gene TRBV5-6, with 10 bases fitting TRBD1. Per germline, CDR1 SGHDT and CDR2 YYEEEE. The CDR3 contains 16 residues. V lost 0 bases and J lost 3; bases outside the gene matches: 5. The CDR3 DNA reads TGTGCCAGCAGCTTGGCCGGGACAGGGGACCACTATGGCTACACCTTC. Protein: CASSLAGTGDHYGYTF. Based on the CDR3 plus reference TRBV5-6 and TRBJ1-2, the full variable domain is DAGVTQSPTHLIKTRGQQVTLRCSPKSGHDTVSWYQQALGQGPQFIFQYYEEEERQRGNFPDRFSGHQFPNYSSELNVNALLLGDSALYLCASSLAGTGDHYGYTFGSGTRLTVV.

This chain links TRBV5-4 with TRBJ2-1; 9 nucleotides match TRBD1. Trimming took 4 bases from V and 2 from J; bases not matched to a gene: 4. CDR1 is SGHNT and CDR2 is YYREEE in the germline V gene (reference sequence). The CDR3 sequence is 15 residues long. CDR3 region: CASSLGDRAYNEQFF. In DNA form, the CDR3 reads TGTGCCAGCAGCCTTGGGGACAGGGCCTACAATGAGCAGTTCTTC.

The chain recombines TRBV6-5 with TRBJ1-3, with D hard to call. Between the trimmed V and J ends, which lost 0 bases and 0 bases, there was a span of 6 bases. This CDR3 has 15 residues. The germline V gene encodes CDR1 MNHEY and CDR2 SVGAGI. The CDR3 bases are TGTGCCAGCAGTTACTCCGAGGGCTCTGGAAACACCATATATTTT. Translated: CASSYSEGSGNTIYF.

CDR3: CASSSGASTDTQYF. The CDR3 nucleotides read TGCGCCAGCAGCTCTGGGGCTAGCACAGATACGCAGTATTTT. The rearrangement uses TRBV5-1 and TRBJ2-3; a weak D match, TRBD1 (5 bases). V was clipped by 3 bases and J by 0 bases, with 8 bases between them. CDR1 is SGHRS, CDR2 YFSETQ, per germline. The CDR3 runs 14 residues. The complete variable domain, with remaining parts taken from reference TRBV5-1 and TRBJ2-3, reads KAGVTQTPRYLIKTRGQQVTLSCSPISGHRSVSWYQQTPGQGLQFLFEYFSETQRNKGNFPGRFSGRQFSNSRSEMNVSTLELGDSALYLCASSSGASTDTQYFGPGTRLTVL.

The chain is built from TRBV2 and TRBJ2-3, with 11 bases lining up with TRBD1. Germline V lookup: CDR1 SNHLY, CDR2 FYNNEI. V was clipped by 4 bases and J by 5 bases; unmatched bases: 8. CDR3 length: 16 amino acids. The CDR3, as DNA: TGTGCCAGCAGTGCACTAGGGACAGGGGGAGGAGATACGCAGTATTTT. Residues: CASSALGTGGGDTQYF.

This clone has a single count. The chain carries TRBV7-6 and TRBJ2-3; tentative D call: TRBD2 (6 bases). Trimming took off 5 bases at V and 2 bases at J, with 14 bases between the two ends. This CDR3 region has 15 residues. Germline-derived CDR1 and CDR2 are SGHVS and FNYEAQ. In nucleotides, the CDR3 is TGTGCCAGCAGCGATACGGGAGCATCCACAGATACGCAGTATTTT. This codes for CASSDTGASTDTQYF.

This chain uses TRBV19 with TRBJ2-2, with 7 bases that match TRBD1. Trimming at V came to 5 bases and at J to 7 bases, leaving 7 bases not matched to a gene. The length of the CDR3 is 14 residues. From germline, CDR1 is LNHDA and CDR2 SQIVND (reference sequence). The CDR3 is CASSATGAVGELFF. CDR3 sequence (DNA): TGTGCCAGTAGTGCTACAGGGGCGGTCGGGGAGCTGTTTTTT.

This rearrangement joins TRBV13 to TRBJ2-3; TRBD2 agrees at 7 bases. V lost 5 bases to trimming and J lost 2 bases; unmatched junction nucleotides: 13. This CDR3 spans 17 amino acids. Germline assignment: CDR1 PRHDT and CDR2 FYEKMQ (reference sequence). Here the CDR3 reads CASSTRGQLADTDTQYF. DNA of the CDR3: TGTGCCAGCAGCACTAGGGGCCAGCTAGCGGACACAGATACGCAGTATTTT.

The count of this clone is one. The chain uses TRBV11-3 and TRBJ1-1; TRBD1 matches at 7 bases. CDR3 length: 15 residues. Germline CDR1 is SGHNT and CDR2 is YENEEA. The V gene end was trimmed by 4 bases and the J gene end by 11 bases; junction bases not matched to a gene: 16. The CDR3 DNA follows: TGTGCCAGCAGCTCTTACGAGGACAGGTCCTTTCGGGCTTTCTTT. This sequence encodes CASSSYEDRSFRAFF.

V and J are TRBV5-4 and TRBJ1-5; 7 nucleotides line up with TRBD1. The CDR3 covers 15 residues. Losses at the gene ends were 3 bases for V and 4 bases for J; bases not matched to a gene: 7. Germline V lookup: CDR1 SGHNT, CDR2 YYREEE (reference sequence). CDR3: CASSYPRDRNQPQHF. The CDR3 coding sequence is TGTGCCAGCAGCTATCCCCGGGACAGAAATCAGCCCCAGCATTTT. Full variable domain (missing parts from reference TRBV5-4 and TRBJ1-5): ETGVTQSPTHLIKTRGQQVTLRCSSQSGHNTVSWYQQALGQGPQFIFQYYREEENGRGNFPPRFSGLQFPNYSSELNVNALELDDSALYLCASSYPRDRNQPQHFGDGTRLSIL.

The chain is built from TRBV28 and TRBJ2-7, with 8 bases identical to TRBD1. The CDR3 has 15 residues. CDR1 MDHEN and CDR2 SYDVKM come from the germline V gene. V lost 6 bases, J lost 4 bases, and 11 bases stayed unmatched. The CDR3 DNA is TGTGCCAGCAGGCCCTTCCAGGGGGCACAGTACGAGCAGTACTTC. Translation: CASRPFQGAQYEQYF.

This chain joins TRBV6-5 and TRBJ1-1; D is perhaps TRBD1 (5 bases). The length of the CDR3 is 14 residues. The germline V gene encodes CDR1 MNHEY and CDR2 SVGAGI. Trimming left V 6 bases short and J 5 bases short, with 16 bases between. The CDR3 coding sequence is TGTGCCAGCAGGCGGGGGGGAGTAGGAACTGAAGCTTTCTTT. It encodes CASRRGGVGTEAFF.

This chain joins TRBV6-5 and TRBJ1-2, with D perhaps TRBD1 (6 bases). V lost 7 bases and J lost 7, with 22 bases in between. This CDR3 spans 15 amino acids. The germline V gene encodes CDR1 MNHEY and CDR2 SVGAGI. The CDR3 coding sequence is TGTGCCAGCATCAACCTCGGTGGGGGGGCCACTGGCTACACCTTC. This sequence encodes CASINLGGGATGYTF.

The CDR3 protein is CASSTYPNTEAFF. The CDR3 DNA reads TGTGCCAGCAGTACATACCCGAACACTGAAGCTTTCTTT. The genes are TRBV6-4 and TRBJ1-1; the D is unclear. The CDR3 runs to 13 residues. Deletions cut 5 bases from V and 1 base from J, with 8 bases between. Germline CDR1 is MRHNA and CDR2 is SNTAGT.

This CDR3 is CGSASAAPSPAPPLVPVSVNEQFF. CDR3 DNA: TGTGGCAGTGCATCCGCAGCCCCCTCCCCCGCCCCCCCGCTAGTCCCGGTCTCTGTCAATGAGCAGTTCTTC. J is TRBJ2-1 and V is TRBV8-1; the D call TRBD2 from the table was never checked on the DNA. TRBV8-1 is a pseudogene segment. The CDR3 totals 24 residues.

The rearrangement uses TRBV6-2 or TRBV6-3 and TRBJ1-2, with 7 bases lining up with TRBD1. The ends lost 0 bases at V and 5 bases at J; junction bases unmatched: 6. Germline V gene sequence: CDR1 MNHEY, CDR2 SVGEGT. This CDR3 has 15 residues. Here the CDR3 DNA reads TGTGCCAGCAGTTACTCACAGGGGATCCAGTATGGCTACACCTTC. The encoded protein is CASSYSQGIQYGYTF.